Shown below are 24 T cell receptor beta chains from a single sample sequenced in a study of T cell repertoires in cytomegalovirus infection. TCRdb processed the reads anew with MiXCR; each CDR3 protein has one entry. The table lists a few hundred thousand distinct CDR3 sequences, 25% of them singletons. Their specific antigens are unknown. The sample consisted of cultured PBMCs, taken from culture after CMV antigen stimulation. The origin of the receptors is a human donor in good health (CMV status not recorded). Some clones in this sample may be carry-over from other donors' samples.

This sequence joins TRBV6-5 and TRBJ2-7, with 9 bases aligning to TRBD2. V was clipped by 6 bases and J by 3 bases; unmatched bases: 6. Germline assignment: CDR1 MNHEY and CDR2 SVGAGI. The CDR3 loop spans 14 amino acids. CDR3 bases: TGTGCCAGCAGACTAGCGGGCGAATACTACGAGCAGTACTTC. Translating it yields CASRLAGEYYEQYF.

The V gene is TRBV6-2 or TRBV6-3, the J gene TRBJ2-1; 12 bases match TRBD2. V dropped 1 base and J dropped 2; count of bases not matched to a gene: 15. Germline assignment: CDR1 MNHEY and CDR2 SVGEGT. This CDR3 is built from 21 residues. This chain's CDR3 is CASSYYTGTGASGRAYNEQFF. CDR3 coding DNA: TGTGCCAGCAGTTACTATACCGGGACAGGGGCTAGCGGGAGGGCCTACAATGAGCAGTTCTTC.

By frequency in the sample, this clonotype is medium-sized (0.01 to 0.1%). V gene TRBV24-1 combines with J gene TRBJ2-1; 10 bases map to TRBD2. Germline CDR1 reads KGHDR; CDR2 reads SFDVKD. With 7 bases clipped from V and 6 bases from J, the junction kept 5 bases outside the gene matches. The length of the CDR3 is 14 residues. The CDR3 here is CATSSSGSGNEQFF. The CDR3, as DNA: TGTGCCACCAGCTCTAGCGGGAGTGGCAATGAGCAGTTCTTC.

This clonotype has only a few counts. The rearrangement uses TRBV11-3 and TRBJ2-3; a possible D gene is TRBD2 (6 bases). From germline, CDR1 is SGHNT and CDR2 YENEEA. There are 15 residues in the CDR3. The V end lost 2 bases, the J end lost 4 bases, and 13 bases lay between the germline ends. As DNA, the CDR3 is TGTGCCAGCAGCTTAATAGGAGGGGTGGCAGATACGCAGTATTTT. Translation gives CASSLIGGVADTQYF.

The J gene is TRBJ1-3, the V gene TRBV20-1; the D is unclear. Germline loops: CDR1 DFQATT, CDR2 SNEGSKA (reference sequence). Trimming left V 0 bases short and J 0 bases short, with 12 bases between. The CDR3 sequence is 16 residues long. The CDR3 nucleotides are TGCAGTGCTAGAGATTCTTGGGGAGACTCTGGAAACACCATATATTTT. Translation: CSARDSWGDSGNTIYF.

The table lists this clonotype with a few counts. The chain joins TRBV11-2 to TRBJ2-5, with D perhaps TRBD1 or TRBD2 (5 bases each). The CDR3 totals 16 residues. CDR1 and CDR2 from the germline V gene are SGHAT and FQNNGV. V lost 2 bases and J lost 4, with 17 bases in between. The CDR3 DNA reads as TGTGCCAGCAGCTTACGGAGAAGGGGAGTCGGAGAGACCCAGTACTTC. Translation: CASSLRRRGVGETQYF.

The table lists this clonotype with many counts. This chain joins TRBV7-2 and TRBJ2-6, with 9 bases fitting TRBD1. Germline assignment: CDR1 SGHTA and CDR2 FQGNSA. This CDR3 region has 18 residues. V gave up 5 bases and J gave up 0 bases; unmatched junction bases: 8. The CDR3 here is CASSRPGQGISGANVLTF. DNA of the CDR3: TGTGCCAGCAGCCGACCGGGACAGGGCATCTCTGGGGCCAACGTCCTGACTTTC.

This clonotype occurred many times. The chain joins TRBV2 to TRBJ1-2, with TRBD1 as a possible D gene (6 bases). In germline, CDR1 is SNHLY, CDR2 FYNNEI. This CDR3 has 14 amino acids. The ends were cut back, 9 bases at V and 6 bases at J, with 20 bases in the middle. In DNA form, the CDR3 reads TGTGCCAGGGGAAGGAGGGGGGCGCTGAATGGCTACACCTTC. Residues: CARGRRGALNGYTF.

This clonotype came up many times. The V gene is TRBV20-1, the J gene TRBJ2-7; D perhaps matches TRBD2 (6 bases). The germline V gene encodes CDR1 DFQATT and CDR2 SNEGSKA (reference sequence). The length of the CDR3 is 15 residues. The ends were cut back, 6 bases at V and 5 bases at J, with 23 bases in the middle. CDR3 residues: CSAARDGGKMDEQYF. DNA of the CDR3: TGCAGTGCGGCTCGAGACGGCGGGAAAATGGACGAGCAGTACTTC.

This clonotype was recorded at least ten times. The chain links TRBV4-2 to TRBJ2-5; unclear D gene. The V gene lost 1 base and the J gene lost 5 bases, with 20 bases spanning the gap. The germline gives CDR1 LGHNA, CDR2 YNFKEQ. This CDR3 is built from 17 residues. The CDR3 DNA reads TGTGCCAGCAGCCAAGCCCAGGACCACGTCCGAAGGGAGACCCAGTACTTC. This codes for CASSQAQDHVRRETQYF.

This chain links TRBV7-9 with TRBJ1-4; tentative D call: TRBD1 (6 bases). Germline V gene sequence: CDR1 SEHNR, CDR2 FQNEAQ (reference sequence). Trimming stripped 3 bases from V and 7 bases from J, with 12 bases between. The CDR3 runs to 14 residues. This chain's CDR3 is CASSLGRGAEKLFF. CDR3 in DNA: TGTGCCAGCAGCTTGGGCAGGGGAGCTGAAAAACTGTTTTTT.

This clonotype was observed a handful of times. The chain combines TRBV7-8 with TRBJ2-7, with TRBD2 as a possible D gene (5 bases). The V gene's germline CDR1 is SGHVS and CDR2 FQNEAQ. This CDR3 contains 16 residues. V dropped 0 bases and J dropped 3 bases, with 15 bases sitting between them. The CDR3: CASSLAFGELNYEQYF. The CDR3 DNA sequence: TGTGCCAGCAGCTTAGCGTTCGGGGAGTTAAACTACGAGCAGTACTTC.

This clonotype appeared many times. V usage is TRBV7-9 and J usage is TRBJ2-5; D is possibly TRBD2 (6 bases). Trimming shortened V by 1 base and J by 1 base, and 16 bases separated the two germline ends. The CDR3 is 17 amino acids. Germline V gene data show CDR1 as SEHNR and CDR2 as FQNEAQ (reference sequence). The CDR3 nucleotides read TGTGCCAGCAGCTTAGTGGGGCGGGGTGCTGTCCAAGAGACCCAGTACTTC. This encodes CASSLVGRGAVQETQYF.

V is TRBV4-1 and J is TRBJ1-3, with a weak D call TRBD1 (5 bases). Trimming removed 1 base from V and 4 bases from J, with 23 bases in between. CDR3 length equals 19 residues. The germline gives CDR1 MGHRA, CDR2 YSYEKL. DNA for the CDR3: TGCGCCAGCAGCCAAGGCATTGCAGGCGCAGGGTGGGCGGGAAACACCATATATTTT. Translating gives CASSQGIAGAGWAGNTIYF.

The chain uses TRBV7-2 and TRBJ1-5; D is possibly TRBD1 (6 bases). From germline, CDR1 is SGHTA and CDR2 FQGNSA. Trimming left V 0 bases short and J 4 bases short, with 10 bases between. There are 15 residues in the CDR3. The DNA for the CDR3 is TGTGCCAGCAGCTTAGCGGGGGGCCTAAATCAGCCCCAGCATTTT. Amino acid sequence: CASSLAGGLNQPQHF.

The rearrangement uses TRBV2 and TRBJ2-7; 7 bases agree with TRBD1. The junction had 3 bases not matched to a gene; V was cut back by 10 bases and J by 3 bases. This CDR3 contains 11 residues. Germline CDR1 SNHLY, CDR2 FYNNEI. The CDR3 loop is CATGQLYEQYF. In nucleotides, the CDR3 is TGTGCCACGGGACAGCTCTACGAGCAGTACTTC.

The V call is TRBV15, the J call TRBJ2-1, with 10 bases fitting TRBD2. CDR3 length: 17 amino acids. V was pared by 0 bases and J by 3 bases, with 5 bases of the junction left unmatched. Per germline, CDR1 LNHNV and CDR2 YYDKDF (reference sequence). The CDR3 protein is CATSRDRPSGSYNEQFF. The CDR3 region has the DNA TGTGCCACCAGCAGAGATCGGCCTAGCGGGAGCTACAATGAGCAGTTCTTC.

The CDR3 region has the DNA TGTGCCAGCCTACGACAGGGGGGGAACACCGGGGAGCTGTTTTTT. Amino acid sequence: CASLRQGGNTGELFF. V usage is TRBV2 and J usage is TRBJ2-2; 9 bases match TRBD1. With V trimmed by 8 bases and J by 1 base, 5 bases remained unmatched. CDR1 is SNHLY, CDR2 FYNNEI, per germline. The length of the CDR3 is 15 residues.

In regard to this clonotype: One end of the junction is discordant with germline, which a read error may explain. This chain joins TRBV11-3 and TRBJ1-1; 7 nucleotides line up with TRBD1. CDR3 length: 15 residues. In germline, CDR1 is SGHNT, CDR2 YENEEA. CDR3 DNA: TGTGCCAGCAGCGTAGAGGGGGGCCGGGACAGTGAAGATTTCTTT. This encodes CASSVEGGRDSEDFF.

This sequence joins TRBV6-1 and TRBJ1-1, with D uncertain. This CDR3 has 13 amino acids. Trimming took 8 bases from V and 1 from J, leaving 11 bases between them. Germline V gene sequence: CDR1 MNHNS, CDR2 SASEGT. The CDR3 region has the DNA TGTGCCAGCGGCCGGGCACGGAACACTGAAGCTTTCTTT. It encodes CASGRARNTEAFF.

This clonotype was seen only a few times. The rearrangement joins TRBV6-2 or TRBV6-3 to TRBJ1-5, with D perhaps matching TRBD1 (6 bases). CDR1 is MNHEY and CDR2 is SVGEGT in the germline V gene. This CDR3 contains 14 residues. Trimming took 4 bases from V and 9 from J, leaving 16 bases between them. The CDR3 region has the DNA TGTGCCAGCAGTTCCTCGACAGGTAGGACGCCCCAGCATTTT. Translation gives CASSSSTGRTPQHF.

The chain employs TRBV19 and TRBJ2-5, with a tentative D call TRBD2 (5 bases). CDR3 size: 14 residues. The V gene lost 5 bases and the J gene lost 4 bases, with 14 bases spanning the gap. Germline lookup yields CDR1 LNHDA and CDR2 SQIVND (reference sequence). For the CDR3, the DNA is TGTGCCAGTAGTCCAGTAAGCGGAGCAGAGACCCAGTACTTC. Its protein product is CASSPVSGAETQYF. The whole variable domain, filled in from reference TRBV19 and TRBJ2-5, reads DGGITQSPKYLFRKEGQNVTLSCEQNLNHDAMYWYRQDPGQGLRLIYYSQIVNDFQKGDIAEGYSVSREKKESFPLTVTSAQKNPTAFYLCASSPVSGAETQYFGPGTRLLVL.

This clonotype was recorded a few times. The chain uses TRBV19 and TRBJ2-1, with TRBD1 identical over 7 bases. This CDR3 is 15 amino acids long. Germline V gene data show CDR1 as LNHDA and CDR2 as SQIVND (reference sequence). V lost 1 base, J lost 5 bases, and 5 bases stayed unmatched. The DNA of the CDR3 is TGTGCCAGTAGTATAGCGGACAGGTCCGACAATGAGCAGTTCTTC. This encodes CASSIADRSDNEQFF.

The table lists this clonotype with a few counts. This chain links TRBV7-6 with TRBJ2-3; D is uncertain. V shed 0 bases and J shed 2 bases, with 9 bases lying between them. This CDR3 region has 15 residues. Germline V CDR1 and CDR2: SGHVS, FNYEAQ. CDR3 coding DNA: TGTGCCAGCAGCTTAGCGATGTCGCCCACAGATACGCAGTATTTT. This sequence encodes CASSLAMSPTDTQYF.